This T cell receptor beta chain is drawn from a study of blood T cell repertoires in COVID-19. Study summary: Samples of COVID-19 (acute and convalescent) were obtained from the United States, Italy and Spain. PBMCs, B-cell-depleted T cells, or T cells were the source of the cDNA or gDNA that made up the material.

This table comes from immunoSEQ multiplex PCR, and its TCRdb copy is limited to in-frame clones, with some not included. The sample lists hundreds of thousands of clones; roughly 88% were seen once. V was pared by 2 bases and J by 4 bases, with 3 bases of the junction left unmatched. Germline V gene lookup returns CDR1 GTSNPN and CDR2 SVGIG (reference sequence). The CDR3 has 14 amino acids. The sample comprised PBMCs or T cells enriched from blood (not recorded which). V usage is TRBV30 and J usage is TRBJ1-5; TRBD1 aligns across 9 bases. This clonotype was sampled from a woman between 50 and 59 years old who had recovered from COVID-19. The CDR3 DNA reads as TGTGCCTGGAGTAAGGGACAGGGTAATCAGCCCCAGCATTTT. Residues: CAWSKGQGNQPQHF.